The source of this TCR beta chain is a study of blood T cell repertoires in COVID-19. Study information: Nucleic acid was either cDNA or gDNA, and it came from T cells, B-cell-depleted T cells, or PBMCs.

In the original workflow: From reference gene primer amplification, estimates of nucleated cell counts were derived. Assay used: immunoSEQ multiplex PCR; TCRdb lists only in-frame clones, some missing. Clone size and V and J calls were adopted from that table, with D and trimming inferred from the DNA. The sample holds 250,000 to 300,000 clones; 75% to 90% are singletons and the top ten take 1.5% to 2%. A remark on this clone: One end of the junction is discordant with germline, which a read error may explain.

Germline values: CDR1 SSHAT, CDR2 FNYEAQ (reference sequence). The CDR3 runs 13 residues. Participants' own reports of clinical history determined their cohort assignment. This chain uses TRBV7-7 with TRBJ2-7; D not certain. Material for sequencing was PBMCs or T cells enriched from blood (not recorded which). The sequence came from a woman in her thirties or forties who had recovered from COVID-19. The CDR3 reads CASSQDFRYEQYF. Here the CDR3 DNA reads TGTGCTAGCAGCCAGGATTTTAGGTACGAGCAGTACTTC.